Listed below are T cell receptor beta chains from one sample, sequenced in a study of CD8 T cells in Susac syndrome. TCRdb reanalysed the immunoSEQ multiplex PCR reads using MiXCR and keeps one entry per CDR3 protein. The sample lists some 180,000 distinct CDR3 sequences; approximately 95% were seen once. The sample was CD4+ T cells from PBMCs. The receptors stem from a human donor in good health. The CDR3 runs from the conserved cysteine through the conserved F or W. D genes are given only for firm matches. Clone size is shown for a subset of rows, as once, few, many or a class of expanded clone.

v_call	clone_size	d_call	j_call	cdr3_nt	cdr3_aa
TRBV4-2	.	TRBD2	TRBJ2-7	TGTGCCAGCAGCCAAGCGGCGGGAGGAACCTACGAGCAGTACTTC	CASSQAAGGTYEQYF
TRBV20-1	.	TRBD2	TRBJ2-1	TGCAGTGCTATGACTAGCGGGAATGAGCAGTTCTTC	CSAMTSGNEQFF
TRBV20-1	.	.	TRBJ2-5	TGCAGTGCTAGCTACAGGTCTGGAGAGACCCAGTACTTC	CSASYRSGETQYF
TRBV6-2/TRBV6-3	.	.	TRBJ1-1	TGTGCCACCACTGAAGCTTTCTTT	CATTEAFF
TRBV3-1	.	.	TRBJ2-5	TGTGCCAGCAGCCAAAAGGACTGGCCCCAGACCCAGTACTTC	CASSQKDWPQTQYF
TRBV24-1	.	.	TRBJ2-1	TGTGCCACCAGTGATTCCTGGGGGAAAAGCTCCTACAATGAGCAGTTCTTC	CATSDSWGKSSYNEQFF
TRBV2	.	.	TRBJ2-4	TGTGCCAGCAGTGACCCGGGAAAACAGGGTCAGTACTTC	CASSDPGKQGQYF
TRBV29-1	once	.	TRBJ1-1	TGCAGCGTTCAGTTGGGAAACACTGAAGCTTTCTTT	CSVQLGNTEAFF
TRBV3-1	.	TRBD1	TRBJ2-1	TGTGCCAGCAGCCAGGGGACAGGGACACACAATGAGCAGTTCTTC	CASSQGTGTHNEQFF
TRBV29-1	.	.	TRBJ2-2	TGCAGCGTTGGAGGTGGCCTCTCGGGGGCCGGGGAGCTGTTTTTT	CSVGGGLSGAGELFF
TRBV30	.	.	TRBJ2-6	TGTGCCTGGTCCCAGGGATATCTGAACTCTGGGGCCAACGTCCTGACTTTC	CAWSQGYLNSGANVLTF
TRBV30	.	TRBD2	TRBJ2-7	TGTGCCTGGAGTCAACGGGGGGCCTACGAGCAGTACTTC	CAWSQRGAYEQYF
TRBV28	.	.	TRBJ2-1	TGTGCCAGCGGAACAGGAGGGCGGTTCTTC	CASGTGGRFF
TRBV12-3/TRBV12-4	few	TRBD2	TRBJ2-7	TGTGCCAGCAGTCCTACTAGCGGGAGGGCCGCCGAGCAGTACTTC	CASSPTSGRAAEQYF
TRBV20-1	.	TRBD2	TRBJ2-3	TGCAGTGGCCAAACGGGAGGGGTAGATACGCAGTATTTT	CSGQTGGVDTQYF